These 6 T cell receptor beta chains came from one sample sequenced in a study of blood T cell repertoires in COVID-19 (dated by TCRdb to about 2020). Receptor amplification or capture employed the immunoSEQ multiplex PCR assay. Held by TCRdb, this immuneACCESS table contains in-frame sequences only and omits some clones. Under half of the omission traces to an unresolved V gene where checked; the cause of the rest is unknown. The sample has 130,000 to 150,000 clones on record, 84% of them singletons. Of the sample, approximately 6.5% falls within the top ten clones. Sequencing was carried out using peripheral blood. The receptors derive from a human donor in a cohort sampled during active COVID-19.

The chain links TRBV18 to TRBJ2-5; tentative D call: TRBD2 (5 bases). Germline values: CDR1 KGHSH, CDR2 LQKENI. V lost 1 base and J lost 3, with 12 bases in between. This CDR3 region has 15 residues. The CDR3 reads CASSPRASGEETQYF. CDR3 DNA sequence: TGTGCCAGCTCACCACGGGCCAGCGGTGAAGAGACCCAGTACTTC.

V gene TRBV6-5 combines with J gene TRBJ2-6; D unclear. The CDR3 is 16 amino acids. Germline CDR1 is MNHEY and CDR2 is SVGAGI. Trimming left V 3 bases short and J 0 bases short, with 9 bases between. CDR3 residues: CASSYTSVSGANVLTF. Here the CDR3 DNA reads TGTGCCAGCAGTTATACTTCGGTCTCTGGGGCCAACGTCCTGACTTTC.

The rearrangement joins TRBV2 to TRBJ1-1; 8 bases line up with TRBD1. V lost 10 bases to trimming and J lost 0 bases; unmatched junction nucleotides: 4. Germline CDR1 and CDR2: SNHLY and FYNNEI. The CDR3 is 13 residues long. Here the CDR3 reads CATRDRMNTEAFF. The DNA of the CDR3 is TGTGCCACCAGGGACAGGATGAACACTGAAGCTTTCTTT.

The gene calls are TRBV19 and TRBJ1-1; D gene ambiguous. The CDR3 spans 13 residues. Trimming removed 4 bases from V and 0 bases from J, with 6 bases in between. Germline values: CDR1 LNHDA, CDR2 SQIVND (reference sequence). The CDR3 DNA is TGTGCCAGTAGTAGAGCCATGAACACTGAAGCTTTCTTT. This codes for CASSRAMNTEAFF.

This chain links TRBV3-1 (or the pseudogene TRBV3-2) with TRBJ2-3; tentative D call: TRBD1 (6 bases). Germline V gene lookup returns CDR1 LGHDT and CDR2 YNNKEL (reference sequence). This CDR3 has 17 residues. Trimming stripped 6 bases from V and 8 bases from J, with 27 bases between. CDR3 loop: CASRGDGGGIPAGTQYF. In DNA, the CDR3 is TGTGCCAGCAGGGGGGATGGGGGCGGCATACCCGCGGGTACGCAGTATTTT.

Of note for this clone: One end of the junction does not line up with germline, which may come from a read error. This chain joins TRBV6-2 or TRBV6-3 and TRBJ1-2; 7 positions agree with TRBD1. Per germline, CDR1 MNHEY and CDR2 SVGEGT. The CDR3 consists of 15 residues. The CDR3 loop reads CAGSSRQGAINGYTF. The CDR3 DNA reads TGTGCCGGCAGTTCCCGACAGGGTGCGATTAATGGCTACACCTTC.